This TCR beta chain appears in the sequencing data of a study of T cell repertoires in cytomegalovirus infection. On the study more broadly: Selection of CMV epitopes for the study included recently identified HLA-C-restricted and well-studied HLA-B-restricted ones. Findings and caveats of the study: Ex vivo, HLA-C-restricted CMV-specific TCR beta clonotypes prevailed over the rest of the response.

TCRdb reprocessed the reads with MiXCR, giving one entry per CDR3 protein. This sample has hundreds of thousands of distinct CDR3 sequences, with roughly 30% found just once. Regarding this clonotype: Its antigen is as yet unknown.

This clonotype originated in a human donor in good health (CMV status not recorded). Some clones in this sample may be carry-over from other donors' samples. The source material was cultured CD8+ T cells from PBMCs, sampled from culture after CMV antigen stimulation.

CDR3 residues: CSGWVGWSNEKLFF. The CDR3 nucleotides read TGCAGCGGTTGGGTTGGGTGGTCTAATGAAAAACTGTTTTTT. V gene TRBV29-1 combines with J gene TRBJ1-4; D uncertain. The CDR3 is made up of 14 amino acids. CDR1 is SQVTM and CDR2 is ANQGSEA in the germline V gene. V lost 7 bases, J lost 3 bases, and 15 bases lay in between. Filled out from reference TRBV29-1 and TRBJ1-4, the complete variable domain reads SAVISQKPSRDICQRGTSLTIQCQVDSQVTMMFWYRQQPGQSLTLIATANQGSEATYESGFVIDKFPISRPNLTFSTLTVSNMSPEDSSIYLCSGWVGWSNEKLFFGSGTQLSVL.